Below are 25 T cell receptor beta chains sequenced from a single sample in a study of T cells after yellow fever vaccination (dated by TCRdb to between 2018 and 2020). Receptor libraries were prepared by 5' RACE. This sample was sequenced with an Illumina HiSeq 2500. The public reads were quality trimmed at Q25 with fastp and then assembled into clones with MiXCR by TCRdb, keeping productive beta chains. Rows with one shared CDR3 protein collapse into an entry with the most common genes and DNA. Within this sample are some 350,000 distinct CDR3 sequences, with roughly 9.4% of them counted one time only. Approximately 19% of the sample is held by the ten biggest clonotypes. The sample's treatment or condition, from its label and the paper: live attenuated yellow fever vaccine strain. The sequenced sample was PBMCs, obtained on the day of the first yellow fever vaccination. The receptors come from a man younger than 35 who received the YFV17D yellow fever vaccine.

The genes are TRBV7-9 and TRBJ2-6, with TRBD1 matching 7 bases. V trimming: 8 bases; J trimming: 0 bases; junction bases outside the gene matches: 10. Germline V gene lookup returns CDR1 SEHNR and CDR2 FQNEAQ (reference sequence). The CDR3 consists of 17 residues. The CDR3 DNA reads TGTGCCAGCCCACGTGAGGCAGGGGGCTCTGGGGCCAACGTCCTGACTTTC. Translating gives CASPREAGGSGANVLTF.

This clonotype is a singleton in its sample. This chain links TRBV12-3 or TRBV12-4 with TRBJ2-2; 10 nucleotides line up with TRBD1. The CDR3 covers 16 residues. Germline trimming cut 6 bases from V and 7 bases from J; bases unmatched to any gene: 11. The CDR3 nucleotides read TGTGCCAGCAGCCACTCGACAGGGGGCTTCGGCGGGGAGCTGTTTTTT. Protein: CASSHSTGGFGGELFF.

The chain has TRBV5-1 and TRBJ1-2; 10 positions match TRBD1. The CDR3 loop spans 13 amino acids. Germline assignment: CDR1 SGHRS and CDR2 YFSETQ. V lost 4 bases, J lost 7 bases, and 4 bases stayed unmatched. This chain's CDR3 is CASSDGTGVGYTF. The CDR3 coding sequence is TGCGCCAGCAGCGATGGGACAGGGGTTGGCTACACCTTC.

This clonotype was found a few times. The V call is TRBV12-3 or TRBV12-4, the J call TRBJ2-1, with TRBD1 matching over 7 bases. The CDR3 spans 13 residues. J was trimmed by 9 bases and V by 3 bases; bases with no gene match: 5. The CDR3 DNA reads TGTGCCAGCAGTTTTACGACAGGGACTGAGCAGTTCTTC. Translating it yields CASSFTTGTEQFF.

V usage is TRBV7-3 and J usage is TRBJ1-1, with TRBD1 as a possible D gene (5 bases). Between the trimmed V and J ends, which lost 5 bases and 2 bases, there was a span of 15 bases. Germline-derived CDR1 and CDR2 are SGHTA and FQGTGA. The CDR3 totals 15 residues. Here the CDR3 DNA reads TGTGCCAGCAGCCTACGGGGCGTGACTAACACTGAAGCTTTCTTT. It translates to CASSLRGVTNTEAFF. The full variable domain, with the rest looked up from reference TRBV7-3 and TRBJ1-1, is GAGVSQTPSNKVTEKGKYVELRCDPISGHTALYWYRQSLGQGPEFLIYFQGTGAADDSGLPNDRFFAVRPEGSVSTLKIQRTERGDSAVYLCASSLRGVTNTEAFFGQGTRLTVV.

This clonotype showed up just a few times. The J gene is TRBJ2-5, the V gene TRBV6-1; possible D gene TRBD1, 6 bases. Germline V lookup: CDR1 MNHNS, CDR2 SASEGT. Trimming cost V 0 bases and J 0 bases, with 11 bases left between them. This CDR3 spans 16 amino acids. The CDR3 loop reads CASSEAFTGYQETQYF. CDR3 nucleotide sequence: TGTGCCAGCAGTGAAGCCTTCACAGGGTACCAAGAGACCCAGTACTTC.

This chain links TRBV12-3 or TRBV12-4 with TRBJ1-3; a possible D gene is TRBD1 (5 bases). V was cut by 11 bases and J by 4 bases, with 18 bases left in between. CDR3 length equals 14 residues. CDR3 bases: TGTGCCGGTTACTGGGACGATCAAGGAAACACCATATATTTT. It specifies CAGYWDDQGNTIYF.

The CDR3 region has the DNA TGCGCCAGCAGCCAAGAGGGGGCGCGGACCGGGGAGCTGTTTTTT. Protein sequence: CASSQEGARTGELFF. This chain joins TRBV4-1 and TRBJ2-2; D is perhaps TRBD1 (6 bases). The germline CDR1 and CDR2 sequences are MGHRA and YSYEKL. This CDR3 comprises 15 residues. Trimming removed 0 bases at V and 5 bases at J, with 10 bases between.

This clonotype was observed a handful of times. The rearrangement uses TRBV7-9 and TRBJ1-6; D gene unclear. Per the germline V gene, CDR1 is SEHNR and CDR2 is FQNEAQ (reference sequence). Trimming stripped 1 base from V and 9 bases from J, with 16 bases between. CDR3 length: 16 residues. As DNA, the CDR3 is TGTGCCAGCAGCTTAGACGGCCGGGGTCTAGTTTCACCCCTCCACTTT. It yields the protein CASSLDGRGLVSPLHF.

The sample holds a few counts of this clonotype. The gene calls are TRBV7-6 and TRBJ1-5; D unresolved. The CDR3 totals 14 residues. Looked up from germline, CDR1 is SGHVS and CDR2 is FNYEAQ. With 0 bases removed from V and 0 bases from J, the gap between germline ends came to 3 bases. CDR3: CASSLASSNQPQHF. The CDR3 DNA sequence: TGTGCCAGCAGCTTAGCGTCTAGCAATCAGCCCCAGCATTTT. The whole variable domain, filled in from reference TRBV7-6 and TRBJ1-5, reads GAGVSQSPRYKVTKRGQDVALRCDPISGHVSLYWYRQALGQGPEFLTYFNYEAQQDKSGLPNDRFSAERPEGSISTLTIQRTEQRDSAMYRCASSLASSNQPQHFGDGTRLSIL.

This clonotype has a count of ten or more. The chain is built from TRBV12-3 or TRBV12-4 and TRBJ2-3, with TRBD2 identical over 14 bases. The CDR3 extends over 16 amino acids. V gave up 6 bases and J gave up 8 bases; unmatched junction bases: 10. The CDR3 is CASSSRTSGGRGTQYF. CDR3 DNA: TGTGCCAGCAGCTCCCGGACTAGCGGGGGGCGGGGTACGCAGTATTTT.

The J gene is TRBJ2-1, the V gene TRBV5-1; weak D call: TRBD2 (6 bases). Germline CDR1 and CDR2: SGHRS and YFSETQ. The CDR3 has 14 amino acids. With 0 bases removed from V and 6 bases from J, the gap between germline ends came to 10 bases. This chain's CDR3 is CASSLAGSRNEQFF. CDR3 in DNA: TGCGCCAGCAGCTTGGCCGGGAGTCGCAATGAGCAGTTCTTC.

The V call is TRBV28, the J call TRBJ2-3, with 7 bases that match TRBD1. V lost 5 bases and J lost 3; bases outside the gene matches: 14. This CDR3 region has 17 residues. CDR1 is MDHEN, CDR2 SYDVKM, per germline. The CDR3 DNA sequence: TGTGCCAGCAGTCCCCCCCTATCAGGGGGTTCGACAGATACGCAGTATTTT. Amino acid sequence: CASSPPLSGGSTDTQYF.

This clonotype was observed a handful of times. The V and J genes are TRBV4-3 and TRBJ1-2; 9 bases are shared with TRBD1. The germline CDR1 and CDR2 sequences are LGHNA and YSLEER. This CDR3 has 15 residues. V was clipped by 5 bases and J by 9 bases; unmatched bases: 13. The CDR3 protein is CASSDETGGRASYTF. The CDR3 region has the DNA TGCGCCAGCAGCGATGAGACAGGGGGGCGTGCGAGCTACACCTTC.

V gene TRBV12-3 or TRBV12-4 combines with J gene TRBJ2-1, with 14 nucleotides matching TRBD2. V shed 3 bases, J shed 2 bases, and the junction held 12 bases outside the gene matches. CDR3 length: 20 residues. This CDR3 reads CASSFRPGLAGVPTYNEQFF. In DNA, the CDR3 is TGTGCCAGCAGTTTTCGGCCGGGACTAGCGGGGGTTCCTACCTACAATGAGCAGTTCTTC.

Many counts were recorded for this clonotype. J is TRBJ2-7 and V is TRBV7-2; the match to TRBD1 covers 8 bases. There are 13 residues in the CDR3. V was pared by 3 bases and J by 2 bases, with 0 bases of the junction left unmatched. Germline loops: CDR1 SGHTA, CDR2 FQGNSA. The CDR3 DNA sequence: TGTGCCAGCAGCTTGACAGGGGCCTACGAGCAGTACGTC. Translation gives CASSLTGAYEQYV.

This clonotype was observed many times. The rearrangement uses TRBV4-1 and TRBJ1-2; 10 bases map to TRBD1. Unmatched junction bases numbered 8, after V lost 0 bases and J lost 7 bases. CDR1 and CDR2 from the germline V gene are MGHRA and YSYEKL. There are 16 residues in the CDR3. In DNA, the CDR3 is TGCGCCAGCAGCCAAGATCGCAGGGACAGGGGCGCTGGCTACACCTTC. Encoded protein: CASSQDRRDRGAGYTF.

The V gene is TRBV20-1, the J gene TRBJ2-1; 9 bases are shared with TRBD1. Germline CDR1 DFQATT, CDR2 SNEGSKA (reference sequence). This CDR3 contains 16 residues. Trimming cost V 3 bases and J 5 bases; bases outside gene matches: 11. The CDR3 loop reads CSASHPGTGRNNEQFF. DNA for the CDR3: TGCAGTGCTAGCCACCCCGGGACAGGGAGGAACAATGAGCAGTTCTTC.

This clonotype has more than one count but fewer than ten. This chain's CDR3 is CASSLNQGEGTEAFF. CDR3 DNA sequence: TGCGCCAGCAGCTTAAACCAGGGGGAGGGCACTGAAGCTTTCTTT. The chain has TRBV5-1 and TRBJ1-1; TRBD1 matches 7 bases. Germline CDR1 reads SGHRS; CDR2 reads YFSETQ. This CDR3 is built from 15 residues. V was clipped by 2 bases and J by 4 bases; unmatched bases: 8.

This clonotype turned up a few times. The chain recombines TRBV6-1 with TRBJ2-2; D is uncertain. CDR1 MNHNS and CDR2 SASEGT come from the germline V gene. Deletions cut 2 bases from V and 7 bases from J, with 11 bases between. CDR3 length equals 14 residues. The CDR3 nucleotides are TGTGCCAGCAGTGAATACTCGCCCAGCGGGGAGCTGTTTTTT. Encoded protein: CASSEYSPSGELFF.

Comments on this clonotype: At one end the junction does not follow the germline gene, possibly because of a read error. This sequence joins TRBV4-1 and TRBJ2-1; D is ambiguous. Germline CDR1 reads MGHRA; CDR2 reads YSYEKL. This CDR3 is built from 16 residues. The CDR3 here is CASRQGPASSYNEQFF. The CDR3 DNA follows: TGCGCCAGCAGACAAGGACCGGCTAGCTCCTACAATGAGCAGTTCTTC.

This sequence joins TRBV2 and TRBJ1-4; D gene ambiguous. This CDR3 spans 15 amino acids. V lost 7 bases and J 5 bases, leaving 17 bases between the germline ends. CDR1 SNHLY and CDR2 FYNNEI come from the germline V gene. The CDR3, as DNA: TGTGCCAGCATCTTCGCTCAAGGGAGCAATGAAAAACTGTTTTTT. It encodes CASIFAQGSNEKLFF.

This clonotype occurred many times. The chain has TRBV13 and TRBJ1-5, with 7 bases matching TRBD1. Germline-derived CDR1 and CDR2 are PRHDT and FYEKMQ (reference sequence). This CDR3 spans 15 amino acids. J was trimmed by 0 bases and V by 5 bases; bases with no gene match: 4. CDR3 sequence reads: CASSPGQASNQPQHF. CDR3 nucleotide sequence: TGTGCCAGCAGCCCAGGACAGGCTAGCAATCAGCCCCAGCATTTT.

Many counts were recorded for this clonotype. This chain links TRBV29-1 with TRBJ2-5; D unclear. The CDR3 extends over 12 amino acids. Germline loops: CDR1 SQVTM, CDR2 ANQGSEA. Trimming took off 5 bases at V and 0 bases at J, with 7 bases between the two ends. CDR3 nucleotides: TGCAGCGTTATTGCAGACCAAGAGACCCAGTACTTC. It specifies CSVIADQETQYF.

The chain is built from TRBV27 and TRBJ2-3; 9 positions agree with TRBD2. V lost 4 bases and J lost 3; bases outside the gene matches: 5. The CDR3 spans 15 residues. From germline, CDR1 is MNHEY and CDR2 SMNVEV (reference sequence). The CDR3 spells CASSSSGVRTDTQYF. The CDR3 nucleotides read TGTGCCAGCAGTTCTAGCGGGGTCCGAACAGATACGCAGTATTTT.